The present entry profiles one TCR beta chain with its context. This clonotype was counted many times. Its antigen is still unknown. Qualities for individual bases were not recorded, and no much larger clone is one base off. This specimen comes from a study of CD8+CD57+ T cells in acquired aplastic anemia (dated by TCRdb to the late 2010s). Some background on the complete study: Extracted DNA from sorted CD4+ and CD8+ cells averaged around 3.3 ug, ranging from about 0.19 to 30 ug. Mean read counts for healthy donor samples were approximately 10 million for CD4+ cells and some 11 million for CD8+ cells.

Points the paper makes about the study in general: Roughly 30 CD8+ CDR3 sequences were found to be shared between patients and controls, but these sequences appeared to be highly expressed in patients and within the immunodominant clones of the patients. Patients and healthy controls showed no significant difference in CD8+ Simpson's diversity (P=0.060).

The junction shows trimming of 1 base on V and 3 bases on J, plus 14 bases between the germline ends. In the germline V gene, CDR1 corresponds to SQVTM and CDR2 to ANQGSEA. CDR3 length: 15 amino acids, cysteine to phenylalanine. Here the CDR3 DNA is all that survives: 45 bases in frame from base 1. In this study, sorted CD4+ and CD8+ T cells from the blood of healthy subjects and of severe aplastic anemia patients had their TCR repertoires deep-sequenced. Ficoll-Paque density gradient centrifugation was used to isolate peripheral blood mononuclear cells. CD4+ and CD8+ T cells were sorted by FACS or magnetic beads before DNA extraction. Genomic DNA served as template for TCR beta VDJ combination and CDR3 sequence profiling. An Illumina HiSeq 2000 was used for TCR repertoire sequencing. The source study handled its data this way. TRBV/TRBJ rearrangement plots, CDR3 size and DJ length profiles, and Simpson's diversity index were used to assess repertoires. The immunodominant clone was defined as the most abundant DNA sequence in deep sequencing data. CDR3 amino acid sequences were checked for sharing between subjects and were compared against published repertoires and the VDJdb database. The public reads were quality trimmed at Q25 with fastp and then assembled into clones with MiXCR by TCRdb, keeping productive beta chains. Rows matching on CDR3 protein sequence are summarized as one entry with the most common DNA and genes. TCRdb, rather than the study authors, made the V and J calls. The sample table holds roughly 130,000 distinct CDR3 sequences, of which about 46% were seen once. About 2.5% of the sample comes from the top ten.

Sequencing used sorted CD4+, CD8+, or CD8+CD57+ T cells (not recorded which) from PBMCs. The TCR comes from a human donor in good health, serving as a control. Recombination connected TRBV29-1 to TRBJ2-3; the D gene is perhaps TRBD2, from 6 matching bases. The CDR3 protein is CSVEGASVGTDTQYF. The nucleotide sequence reads TGCAGCGTTGAAGGGGCTAGCGTGGGGACAGATACGCAGTATTTT.